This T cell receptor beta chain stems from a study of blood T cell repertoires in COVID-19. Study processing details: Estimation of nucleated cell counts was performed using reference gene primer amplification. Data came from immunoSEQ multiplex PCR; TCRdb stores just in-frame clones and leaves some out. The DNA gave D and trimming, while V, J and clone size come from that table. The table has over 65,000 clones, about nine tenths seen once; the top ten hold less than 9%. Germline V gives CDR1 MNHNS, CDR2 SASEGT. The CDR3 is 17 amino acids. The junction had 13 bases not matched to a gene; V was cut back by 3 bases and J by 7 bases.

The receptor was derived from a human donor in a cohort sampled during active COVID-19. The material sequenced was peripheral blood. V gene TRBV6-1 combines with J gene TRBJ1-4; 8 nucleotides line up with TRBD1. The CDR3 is CASSDPDRAHGVEKLFF. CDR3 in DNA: TGTGCCAGCAGTGATCCGGACAGGGCCCATGGAGTTGAAAAACTGTTTTTT.